This is a list of T cell receptor beta chains from one sample in a study of T cell repertoires in cytomegalovirus infection. MiXCR, run by TCRdb on the reads, gives a single entry per CDR3 protein. Among tens of thousands of distinct CDR3 sequences listed, 25% to 30% were seen once. These TCRs are of unknown antigen specificity. The sequenced sample was CD8+ T cells from cultured PBMCs, obtained from culture after CMV antigen stimulation. The receptors were gathered from a human donor in good health (CMV status not recorded). Some clones in this sample may be carry-over from other donors' samples. The CDR3 runs from the conserved cysteine through the conserved F or W. D genes are given only for firm matches. The size entry is marked missing in some rows and otherwise reads once, few, many or a size class.

clone_size,cdr3_length,v_call,j_call,d_call,cdr3_aa,cdr3_nt
-,16,TRBV20-1,TRBJ1-4,-,CSASLLDSVSNEKLFF,TGCAGTGCTAGTTTGTTAGATTCCGTCTCTAATGAAAAACTGTTTTTT
-,15,TRBV27,TRBJ2-7,-,CASSIVGGYSYEQYF,TGTGCCAGCAGTATTGTCGGGGGATACTCCTACGAGCAGTACTTC
-,15,TRBV28,TRBJ1-1,-,CASSLFRDSSTEAFF,TGTGCCAGCAGTTTATTCCGGGATTCCAGCACTGAAGCTTTCTTT
-,11,TRBV5-1,TRBJ2-1,-,CASSPSDEQFF,TGCGCCAGCAGCCCCTCGGACGAGCAGTTCTTC
few,17,TRBV27,TRBJ2-1,-,CASTLVGGGLNYNEQFF,TGTGCCAGCACCCTCGTGGGGGGGGGGCTGAACTACAATGAGCAGTTCTTC
many,16,TRBV6-1,TRBJ1-5,-,CASRPSTDWSNQPQHF,TGTGCCAGCAGACCAAGCACCGATTGGAGCAATCAGCCCCAGCATTTT
many,14,TRBV27,TRBJ1-2,-,CASSFPGSPNGYTF,TGTGCCAGCAGTTTTCCCGGGTCACCGAATGGCTACACCTTC
-,14,TRBV2,TRBJ2-1,TRBD2,CAIGVREGYNEQFF,TGTGCCATCGGTGTGAGGGAGGGCTACAATGAGCAGTTCTTC
-,15,TRBV6-1,TRBJ2-3,TRBD2,CASSEAAGGTDTQYF,TGTGCCAGCAGTGAGGCAGCGGGGGGCACAGATACGCAGTATTTT
-,14,TRBV27,TRBJ2-7,TRBD1,CASSPATGGYEQYF,TGTGCCAGCAGTCCTGCGACAGGGGGCTACGAGCAGTACTTC
many,12,TRBV29-1,TRBJ2-7,-,CSTSSGTYEQYF,TGCAGCACCTCTTCAGGAACCTACGAGCAGTACTTC
-,16,TRBV9,TRBJ2-7,-,CASSVGLGGTSYEQYF,TGTGCCAGCAGCGTAGGATTGGGGGGAACCTCCTACGAGCAGTACTTC
few,16,TRBV3-1,TRBJ2-6,-,CASSAGQYSGANVLTF,TGTGCCAGCAGCGCGGGACAGTACTCTGGGGCCAACGTCCTGACTTTC
many,15,TRBV7-6,TRBJ2-1,-,CASSKTGSSYNEQFF,TGTGCCAGCAGTAAAACAGGGAGCTCCTACAATGAGCAGTTCTTC
few,15,TRBV7-9,TRBJ1-2,-,CASSPVDPGDYGYTF,TGTGCCAGCAGCCCAGTCGATCCAGGGGACTATGGCTACACCTTC
few,16,TRBV6-1,TRBJ1-5,TRBD1,CASSNRGSGSNQPQHF,TGTGCCAGCAGTAACAGGGGAAGCGGTAGCAATCAGCCCCAGCATTTT
few,11,TRBV7-2,TRBJ2-1,-,CASSLGREQFF,TGTGCCAGCAGCTTAGGACGTGAGCAGTTCTTC
many,18,TRBV7-2,TRBJ2-3,TRBD2,CASSLNLLAGGRSDTQYF,TGTGCCAGCAGCTTAAATCTACTAGCGGGGGGGCGATCAGATACGCAGTATTTT
-,16,TRBV3-1,TRBJ2-1,-,CASSHLGVNSYNEQFF,TGTGCCAGCAGCCACCTCGGGGTCAACTCATACAATGAGCAGTTCTTC
few,14,TRBV7-2,TRBJ1-1,-,CASSPGWGNTEAFF,TGTGCCAGCAGCCCCGGGTGGGGGAACACTGAAGCTTTCTTT
-,15,TRBV4-2,TRBJ2-1,-,CASSQVLRSYNEQFF,TGTGCCAGCAGCCAAGTGTTGAGGAGTTACAATGAGCAGTTCTTC
-,16,TRBV11-3,TRBJ2-1,TRBD1,CASSLAGTGGLNEQFF,TGTGCCAGCAGCTTGGCCGGGACAGGGGGCTTGAATGAGCAGTTCTTC
-,12,TRBV19,TRBJ1-2,-,CASGSGGHGYTF,TGTGCCAGTGGCTCAGGTGGGCACGGCTACACCTTC
few,14,TRBV6-6,TRBJ1-5,-,CASSKGIGNQPQHF,TGTGCCAGCAGCAAAGGGATCGGCAATCAGCCCCAGCATTTT
-,18,TRBV20-1,TRBJ1-4,TRBD1,CSARDDRGPSAANEKLFF,TGCAGTGCTAGAGATGACAGGGGGCCTTCGGCAGCTAATGAAAAACTGTTTTTT
-,15,TRBV9,TRBJ2-7,-,CASSVGTDLGLEQYF,TGTGCCAGCAGCGTGGGCACGGATTTAGGTCTCGAGCAGTACTTC
-,15,TRBV6-5,TRBJ1-1,-,CASSRRQGMNTEAFF,TGTGCCAGCAGTCGCCGTCAGGGGATGAACACTGAAGCTTTCTTT
-,15,TRBV28,TRBJ2-3,TRBD2,CASSLTSGFTDTQYF,TGTGCCAGCAGTTTGACTAGCGGCTTCACAGATACGCAGTATTTT
few,17,TRBV3-1,TRBJ2-1,-,CASSLRVAGRGVNEQFF,TGTGCCAGCAGCCTAAGAGTGGCGGGGAGAGGGGTAAATGAGCAGTTCTTC
many,14,TRBV4-1,TRBJ1-5,-,CASSLGEGLAPQHF,TGCGCCAGCAGCCTCGGGGAGGGCTTAGCTCCCCAGCATTTT
-,14,TRBV28,TRBJ1-4,TRBD1,CASSPGTDVEKLFF,TGTGCCAGCAGTCCCGGGACAGACGTTGAAAAACTGTTTTTT
many,16,TRBV5-6,TRBJ1-3,-,CASSLSSGMYRDTIYF,TGTGCCAGCAGCTTGAGTTCAGGAATGTATCGGGACACCATATATTTT
-,15,TRBV15,TRBJ2-2,-,CATSIRDPVPGELFF,TGTGCCACCAGCATCCGGGACCCCGTACCCGGGGAGCTGTTTTTT
few,13,TRBV12-5,TRBJ2-3,-,CATTVRDTDTQYF,TGTGCGACAACTGTGCGGGACACAGATACGCAGTATTTT
-,14,TRBV7-8,TRBJ1-6,TRBD1,CASSNDRGNSPLHF,TGTGCCAGCAGCAATGACAGGGGAAATTCACCCCTCCACTTT
-,15,TRBV13,TRBJ1-5,TRBD1,CASSTRQGVGQPQHF,TGTGCCAGCAGCACCCGACAGGGGGTTGGGCAGCCCCAGCATTTT
many,17,TRBV7-6,TRBJ2-3,TRBD2,CASSFRTSGVFTDTQYF,TGTGCCAGCAGCTTTAGGACTAGCGGGGTGTTCACAGATACGCAGTATTTT
-,11,TRBV29-1,TRBJ2-3,-,CSVGGADTQYF,TGCAGCGTTGGAGGGGCGGATACGCAGTATTTT
few,15,TRBV6-5,TRBJ1-2,-,CASSYSPARVYGYTF,TGTGCCAGCAGTTACTCACCGGCCAGGGTCTATGGCTACACCTTC
few,14,TRBV12-3/TRBV12-4,TRBJ2-2,-,CASSSIGQTGELFF,TGTGCCAGCAGTTCGATCGGACAGACCGGGGAGCTGTTTTTT
-,14,TRBV6-5,TRBJ2-4,-,CASSYSRSKNIQYF,TGTGCCAGCAGTTACTCCAGATCCAAAAACATTCAGTACTTC
many,14,TRBV7-9,TRBJ2-2,-,CASSQELATGELFF,TGTGCCAGCAGCCAAGAACTAGCAACCGGGGAGCTGTTTTTT
many,13,TRBV7-2,TRBJ1-4,-,CASGGGINEKLFF,TGTGCCAGCGGGGGGGGGATTAATGAAAAACTGTTTTTT
-,14,TRBV27,TRBJ1-6,-,CASSPLDSDSPLHF,TGTGCCAGCAGTCCCTTGGATTCGGATTCACCCCTCCACTTT
many,13,TRBV20-1,TRBJ2-1,TRBD2,CSARDSGGAEQFF,TGCAGTGCTAGAGATAGCGGGGGGGCCGAGCAGTTCTTC
many,15,TRBV11-2,TRBJ1-2,-,CASSSATGGAYGYTF,TGTGCCAGCAGCTCCGCGACTGGGGGGGCCTATGGCTACACCTTC
few,13,TRBV20-1,TRBJ2-3,-,CSARESSTDTQYF,TGCAGTGCTAGAGAGTCTAGCACAGATACGCAGTATTTT
many,17,TRBV11-2,TRBJ2-6,-,CASSFDRTLSGANVLTF,TGTGCCAGCAGCTTCGACAGGACCCTCTCTGGGGCCAACGTCCTGACTTTC
-,15,TRBV12-5,TRBJ2-5,TRBD1,CASGIFTGGKETQYF,TGTGCTAGTGGTATTTTCACAGGGGGGAAAGAGACCCAGTACTTC
-,16,TRBV27,TRBJ2-3,TRBD2,CASSPILAGVGDTQYF,TGTGCCAGCAGTCCCATACTAGCGGGAGTGGGAGATACGCAGTATTTT
-,16,TRBV6-1,TRBJ1-6,-,CASLTSGKYTNSPLHF,TGTGCCAGCCTAACCTCAGGGAAATATACGAATTCACCCCTCCACTTT
many,14,TRBV7-8,TRBJ2-3,-,CASSLVGSSDTQYF,TGTGCCAGCAGCTTAGTGGGCAGCTCAGATACGCAGTATTTT
medium-sized,14,TRBV7-8,TRBJ1-2,TRBD1,CASSGGQGDYGYTF,TGTGCCAGCAGCGGCGGACAGGGGGACTATGGCTACACCTTC